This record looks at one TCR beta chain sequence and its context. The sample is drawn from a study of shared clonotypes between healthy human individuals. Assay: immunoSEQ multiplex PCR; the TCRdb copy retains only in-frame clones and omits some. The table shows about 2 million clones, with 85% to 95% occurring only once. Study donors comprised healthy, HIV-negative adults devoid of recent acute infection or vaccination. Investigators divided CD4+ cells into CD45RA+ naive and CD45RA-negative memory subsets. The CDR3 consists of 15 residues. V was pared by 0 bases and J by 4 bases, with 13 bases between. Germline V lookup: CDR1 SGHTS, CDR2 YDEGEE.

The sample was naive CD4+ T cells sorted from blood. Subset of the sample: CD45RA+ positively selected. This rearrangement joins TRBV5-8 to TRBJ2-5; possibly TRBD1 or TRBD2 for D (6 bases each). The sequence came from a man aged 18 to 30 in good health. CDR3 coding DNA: TGTGCCAGCAGCTTGGAGGGGGGAGGTGGAGAGACCCAGTACTTC. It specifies CASSLEGGGGETQYF. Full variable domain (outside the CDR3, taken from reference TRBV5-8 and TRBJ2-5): EAGVTQSPTHLIKTRGQQATLRCSPISGHTSVYWYQQALGLGLQFLLWYDEGEERNRGNFPPRFSGRQFPNYSSELNVNALELEDSALYLCASSLEGGGGETQYFGPGTRLLVL.